These 7 T cell receptor beta chains originate from one sample sequenced in a study of prognosis after radiotherapy for stage I lung cancer. Amplification of TCR beta CDR3 from genomic DNA used two-round multiplex PCR. It was primers specific to each TRBV and TRBJ gene that first-round PCR used. TCRdb analysed the multiplex PCR reads with MiXCR anew, one entry per CDR3 protein. The table records some 38,000 distinct CDR3 sequences, roughly 25% of them present only once. The sequencing here drew on PBMCs, taken before or after stereotactic body radiation therapy (not recorded which). All receptors come from a donor aged 50 or older with non-small cell lung cancer.

This sequence joins TRBV9 and TRBJ2-1; 7 bases are a match to TRBD2. The CDR3 contains 14 residues. CDR1 is SGDLS and CDR2 is YYNGEE in the germline V gene. The V gene end was trimmed by 4 bases and the J gene end by 4 bases; junction bases not matched to a gene: 5. CDR3: CASSQTSLYNEQFF. The DNA of the CDR3 is TGTGCCAGCAGCCAGACTAGCCTTTACAATGAGCAGTTCTTC. Together with reference TRBV9 and TRBJ2-1, the CDR3 gives the full variable domain: DSGVTQTPKHLITATGQRVTLRCSPRSGDLSVYWYQQSLDQGLQFLIQYYNGEERAKGNILERFSAQQFPDLHSELNLSSLELGDSALYFCASSQTSLYNEQFFGPGTRLTVL.

The table lists this clonotype with many counts. The chain joins TRBV5-5 to TRBJ1-2; no reliable D call. CDR1 SGHKS and CDR2 YYEKEE come from the germline V gene (reference sequence). The CDR3 is 16 amino acids. V was pared by 0 bases and J by 7 bases, with 19 bases between. Written as DNA, the CDR3 is TGTGCCAGCAGCTTGGTTGAATTTCGGCAGTCGGGTGGCTACACCTTC. This codes for CASSLVEFRQSGGYTF.

This clonotype showed up many times. V gene TRBV6-1 combines with J gene TRBJ2-3, with TRBD2 matching 12 bases. This CDR3 contains 17 residues. J lost 3 bases, V lost 0 bases, and 4 bases had no gene match. Germline V gene lookup returns CDR1 MNHNS and CDR2 SASEGT. CDR3 nucleotide sequence: TGTGCCAGCAGTGAAGCCAGGCTAGCGGGAGGGACAGATACGCAGTATTTT. Its protein product is CASSEARLAGGTDTQYF.

There are many counts of this clonotype. The genes are TRBV19 and TRBJ1-5, with D perhaps TRBD1 (6 bases). The germline gives CDR1 LNHDA, CDR2 SQIVND (reference sequence). There are 20 residues in the CDR3. V lost 8 bases and J 0 bases, leaving 29 bases between the germline ends. In nucleotides, the CDR3 is TGTGCCAGTCGACCACTTACAACGGGACACGGATATTATAGCAATCAGCCCCAGCATTTT. Amino acids: CASRPLTTGHGYYSNQPQHF.

This clonotype has at least ten counts. The genes are TRBV20-1 and TRBJ2-3; no definite D call. The CDR3 covers 13 residues. V dropped 6 bases and J dropped 2 bases, with 12 bases sitting between them. CDR1 is DFQATT, CDR2 SNEGSKA, per germline (reference sequence). The CDR3 DNA follows: TGCAGTGCCTCCCAGGCGCACACAGATACGCAGTATTTT. It encodes CSASQAHTDTQYF.

This clonotype was counted at least ten times. The CDR3 DNA is TGTGCCACCAGCAGAGACCCGACAACGAACGAGCAGTACTTC. Protein product: CATSRDPTTNEQYF. The V call is TRBV15, the J call TRBJ2-7; D not certain. The CDR3 has 14 residues. Germline V lookup: CDR1 LNHNV, CDR2 YYDKDF (reference sequence). V lost 0 bases, J lost 5 bases, and 11 bases lay in between.

The sample holds many counts of this clonotype. The rearrangement joins TRBV20-1 to TRBJ2-7; 7 positions agree with TRBD1. Per the germline V gene, CDR1 is DFQATT and CDR2 is SNEGSKA (reference sequence). The CDR3 has 15 residues. The ends lost 0 bases at V and 3 bases at J; junction bases unmatched: 8. CDR3 DNA: TGCAGTGCTAGAGATACTGCAGGGGGTGGCTACGAGCAGTACTTC. Translating it yields CSARDTAGGGYEQYF.